This paragraph reports one T cell receptor beta chain. The antigen it recognizes is unknown. Base qualities are not recorded, but no much larger clone differs from it by a single base. This sample was taken from a study of cytotoxic CD8 clonotypes in ibrutinib-treated CLL (TCRdb year 2021). About the study as a whole: The cohort was composed of under 12 relapsed/refractory and 15 treatment-naive patients; IGHV unmutated status was identified in around 17 patients. Cryopreserved peripheral blood mononuclear cells were collected at three points: before therapy, at response, and at either sustained remission or disease progression. Longitudinal samples were obtainable from about 30% of the 86 participants in the trial. Every sample from remission and from progressive disease was obtained while the patients were still on ibrutinib. Response samples were taken after a median of 12 months on treatment, ranging from about 6 to 40 months. Responses were partial in around 24 patients and complete in 2; after median about 5.5 years follow-up, 14 stayed in remission and 12 progressed. An average of about 250,000 productive templates and 80,000 to 100,000 productive rearrangements was obtained per sample. What the study reported, not specific to this receptor: Public clonotypes were found to be uncommon and were observed to contract or remain stable during treatment; the increase in clonality was shown to reflect expansion of private clonotypes at ibrutinib response. Clonality increased at ibrutinib response, stayed stable in sustained remission, and fell back toward baseline at progression. Baseline clonality exceeded that of age-matched healthy donors and correlated strongly with circulating CD8+ T-cell counts. Lymph node repertoires were not examined, and the timing of sampling was not matched between patients in sustained remission and those whose disease progressed.

The junction carries 15 bases between V and J, which are trimmed by 5 bases and 2 bases respectively. The CDR3 starts with the cysteine, ends with the phenylalanine, and has 15 residues. The CDR3 DNA has 45 bases and is translated from base 1. CDR1 MGHDK and CDR2 SYGVNS were looked up in the germline V gene. Reading the label with the study, this specimen's time point is: 20 to 25 months on ibrutinib. For TCR beta library preparation, roughly 2.1 micrograms of genomic DNA was extracted from cryopreserved PBMCs. Longitudinal blood samples from CLL patients receiving ibrutinib monotherapy were subjected to high-throughput TCR beta sequencing. The patients were enrolled in a single-center, open-label phase 2 trial of ibrutinib monotherapy. A MiSeq instrument was used for deep resolution sequencing, which targeted depths ranging from 1 in 1 million up to 1 in 200,000 T cells, with coverage averaging 10x for each clonotype. The immunoSEQ hsTCRB Kit was used to generate TCR beta libraries. As for how the authors treated the data: Data were analyzed with ImmunoSEQ Data Assistant and ImmunoSEQ Analyzer, with V, D and J genes assigned per IMGT definitions. Clonality, which ranges from 0 to 1, was calculated by subtracting the normalized Shannon entropy of productive rearrangement frequencies from one. Only overrepresented clonotypes making up at least 0.05% of the repertoire of each patient were included in the public clonotype analysis. About a dozen repertoires from age-matched healthy donors, obtained from immuneACCESS, served as clonality controls. The table comes from immuneACCESS by way of TCRdb, which keeps in-frame sequences with V and J called. Part of the clones is missing from these tables; in studies checked, under half for an unresolved V gene and the rest for unknown reasons. The V and J calls and the clone size are those of that table, but D and trimming were determined from the DNA. The sample table lists more than 200,000 clones, 70% of them with a count of one. The ten largest make up just over 15% of the sample.

The chain joins TRBV25-1 to TRBJ1-1, with the D gene uncertain. The sample in question was PBMCs, obtained after 24 months of ibrutinib treatment. The receptor was isolated from a human donor with chronic lymphocytic leukemia. The CDR3 amino acid sequence is: CASSPPSRANTEAFF. The DNA reads TGTGCCAGCAGTCCACCATCGCGAGCTAACACTGAAGCTTTCTTT.